A single sample gave rise to the 3 T cell receptor beta chains below, sequenced in a study of neurological immune-mediated disorders. TCRdb itself ran the 5' RACE reads through MiXCR, one entry per CDR3 protein. This table holds about 36,000 distinct CDR3 sequences, 10% to 13% found once. Source material: PBMCs. The receptors shown here come from a woman aged 30 to 39 with HTLV-1-associated myelopathy (HAM/TSP).

In this sample, this clonotype turned up many times. V usage is TRBV5-1 and J usage is TRBJ2-7; TRBD1 aligns across 10 bases. V lost 3 bases, J lost 4 bases, and 1 base stayed unmatched. The CDR3 totals 13 residues. CDR1 and CDR2 from the germline V gene are SGHRS and YFSETQ. CDR3 region: CASSWTGGYEQYF. The DNA for the CDR3 is TGCGCCAGCAGCTGGACAGGGGGTTACGAGCAGTACTTC.

Ten or more counts support this clonotype. The chain recombines TRBV20-1 with TRBJ1-2; weak D call: TRBD1 (5 bases). Germline V gene data show CDR1 as DFQATT and CDR2 as SNEGSKA (reference sequence). Trimming left V 4 bases short and J 8 bases short, with 14 bases between. The CDR3 runs to 12 residues. CDR3 amino acids: CSAKAGKDGYTF. In DNA, the CDR3 is TGCAGTGCTAAAGCAGGGAAGGACGGCTACACCTTC.

The V call is TRBV5-1, the J call TRBJ2-3; TRBD2 agrees at 11 bases. Losses at the gene ends were 7 bases for V and 4 bases for J; bases not matched to a gene: 5. The CDR3 runs to 14 residues. Germline V CDR1 and CDR2: SGHRS, YFSETQ. The CDR3 loop is CASQGLAVPDTQYF. The CDR3 coding sequence is TGCGCCAGCCAGGGACTAGCGGTACCAGATACGCAGTATTTT.